The entry that follows covers one T cell receptor (beta chain) sequence. What it binds is not known. This sample stems from a study of cytomegalovirus exposure and HLA in healthy donors. For the study at large: A preliminary data release comprised 80 million to 95 million unique TCRs obtained from HLA-typed donors. Study conclusions and caveats: The presence/absence work took it that sequencing depth was about the same across donors. In a later analysis, productive TCRs from donors in an Asian-associated ancestry cluster reportedly carried fewer N-insertions than the cohort mean. In an earlier analysis, about 87% or about 30%: the productive usage of most TCR beta V segments.

60 Vbeta and 13 Jbeta primers were used in PCR. Profiled with immunoSEQ multiplex PCR; TCRdb holds only in-frame clones, not every one. Of over 85,000 clones in the sample, 55% to 80% are singletons; the top ten hold 1.2%. Germline CDR1 and CDR2: SEHNR and FQNEAQ (reference sequence). The germline V and J ends were trimmed by 5 bases and 6 bases, with 14 bases remaining between them. The CDR3 has 13 residues. The sample taken for sequencing was PBMCs. The receptor was derived from a female donor in good health and CMV-seronegative. This chain joins TRBV7-9 and TRBJ2-7, with D possibly being TRBD1 (5 bases). Here the CDR3 DNA reads TGTGCCAGCAGCCTGTCGATGGGGCCCGAGCAGTACTTC. This gives the protein CASSLSMGPEQYF. The entire variable domain, with the rest obtained from reference TRBV7-9 and TRBJ2-7, is as follows: DTGVSQNPRHKITKRGQNVTFRCDPISEHNRLYWYRQTLGQGPEFLTYFQNEAQLEKSRLLSDRFSAERPKGSFSTLEIQRTEQGDSAMYLCASSLSMGPEQYFGPGTRLTVT.